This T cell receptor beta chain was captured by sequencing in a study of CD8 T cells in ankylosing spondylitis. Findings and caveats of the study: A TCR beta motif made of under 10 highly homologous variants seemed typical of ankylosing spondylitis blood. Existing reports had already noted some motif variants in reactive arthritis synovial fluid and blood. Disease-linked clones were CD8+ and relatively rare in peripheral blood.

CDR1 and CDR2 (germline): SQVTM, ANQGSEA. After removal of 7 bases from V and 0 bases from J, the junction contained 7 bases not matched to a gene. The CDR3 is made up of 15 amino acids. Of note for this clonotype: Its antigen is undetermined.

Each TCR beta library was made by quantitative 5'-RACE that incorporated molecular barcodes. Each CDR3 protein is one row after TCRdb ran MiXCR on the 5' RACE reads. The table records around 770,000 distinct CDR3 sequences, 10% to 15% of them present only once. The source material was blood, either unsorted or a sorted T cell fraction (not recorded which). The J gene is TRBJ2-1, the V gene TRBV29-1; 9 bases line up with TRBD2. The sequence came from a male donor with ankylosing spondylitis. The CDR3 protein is CSGSLAGRSYNEQFF. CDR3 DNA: TGCAGCGGAAGTCTAGCGGGACGCTCCTACAATGAGCAGTTCTTC.